The sequence of this T cell receptor (beta chain) was determined in a study of T cell responses to AZD1222 COVID-19 vaccine. As for the study in general: Second doses were pooled across both intervals (about 4 or about 12 weeks).

Study conclusions and caveats: Of spike-specific TCRs, nearly half reportedly target regions left unmutated in variants. Regions 160-218 and 743-854 dominated among vaccine-associated CD4 TCRs spanning spike. Researchers took repertoire samples only after the peak T cell response had come.

A word on this clone: Its specificity is unknown.

Profiling relied on immunoSEQ multiplex PCR, and the TCRdb table lists in-frame clones only, not all of them. The data contain more than 150,000 clones, 70% to 90% of them singletons. The origin of this receptor is an adult in good health. Material: peripheral blood, obtained on day 0 of AZD1222 vaccination.

CDR3 region: CASSLGRLGSSYNSPLHF. Here the CDR3 DNA reads TGTGCCAGCAGTCTCGGACGACTCGGGAGCTCCTATAATTCACCCCTCCACTTT. The V call is TRBV27, the J call TRBJ1-6; D gene uncertain. The CDR3 contains 18 residues. Germline V gives CDR1 MNHEY, CDR2 SMNVEV (reference sequence). V was clipped by 5 bases and J by 0 bases, with 17 bases between them.